This T cell receptor (beta chain) was obtained from a study of blood T cell repertoires in COVID-19 (dated by TCRdb to 2020 to 2022). The study in broad terms: Collaborator samples came from the United States, Italy and Spain and covered acute and convalescent phases of COVID-19. Subjects who had been exposed to COVID-19, were actively infected with it, or had recovered from it provided the deeply sampled blood TCRbeta repertoires that made up the dataset. HLA class I and class II types, where available, came from metadata supplied by the sample provider rather than from assay-based typing. The repertoires were released in a freely available public database meant as a resource for research on the immune response to SARS-CoV-2. The samples were drawn from the first 160 participants of the ongoing ImmuneRACE study and from 950 to 1,500 subjects provided by 6 global collaborators. The sample metadata nearly always contained a de-identified subject ID, COVID-19 status, age in years and sex. The material from the prospective study consisted of cDNA or gDNA derived from T cells, B-cell-depleted T cells, or PBMCs. On the study overall, not on this receptor specifically: Clinical and demographic metadata were provided uncurated, with the amount varying by source and participant.

Participants in the prospective study were aged roughly 18 to 89 years, lived in 20 to 30 United States geographic areas, and enrolled through a virtual design. To assign participants to cohorts, the prospective study relied on clinical history that participants themselves reported in a screening survey and a study questionnaire. Each participant in the prospective study had whole blood, serum and a nasopharyngeal or oropharyngeal swab collected by mobile phlebotomists. Over a roughly 2-month period, participants in the prospective study had the option of providing additional blood draws and questionnaires. Prospective study blood samples were shipped either frozen or at room temperature before DNA extraction. In regard to this clone: This clone's antigen is unknown. Base-call qualities are not available, and no considerably larger clone is one nucleotide away.

The germline V gene provides CDR1 MDHEN and CDR2 SYDVKM. Trimming removed 2 bases from V and 8 bases from J, leaving 22 bases between the germline ends. Taken from cysteine to phenylalanine, the CDR3 has 17 residues. CDR3 DNA only is kept here, 51 bases in frame from base 1. The immunoSEQ Assay, a bias-controlled multiplex PCR, was used to amplify TCRbeta CDR3 regions from genomic DNA. The paper's processing steps were these. The number of nucleated cells in each sample was estimated by amplification of reference gene primers within the assay. To quantify the absolute abundance of each unique TCRbeta CDR3 rearrangement, sequence reads were collapsed and filtered. For each sample, productive Simpson clonality was calculated by taking the square root of Simpson's diversity index across productive rearrangements. As stored in TCRdb, this immuneACCESS dataset retains in-frame rearrangements with V and J assigned. A fraction of the clones does not appear; measured against another copy, unresolved V genes explain less than half of the discrepancy, and the remainder lacks a known reason. V and J calls and clone size are copied from that table; D and trimming were computed from the DNA. This sample is represented by 300,000 to 400,000 clones; approximately 90% of them were singletons. More than 0.9% of the sample comes from the top ten.

The sequence was obtained from a woman younger than 45 with acute COVID-19. The sequencing sample was made of PBMCs or T cells enriched from blood (not recorded which). In this chain, TRBV28 is recombined with TRBJ2-1, with TRBD2 as a weak D call on 7 bases. The DNA sequence is given as TGTGCCAGCAGTTTAACTCGGGGGGCCGTAGGCGGCTATGAGCAGTTCTTC. It specifies CASSLTRGAVGGYEQFF.